This paragraph reports one TCR beta chain. Germline-derived CDR1 and CDR2 are SGHTA and FQGNSA. The CDR3 has 16 amino acids. V lost 1 base, J lost 7 bases, and 17 bases lay in between. This sample was included in a study of CD8+ T cells in alopecia areata. Extraction of RNA preceded its reverse transcription into cDNA, which served as the sequencing template. Here immunoSEQ multiplex PCR was the method, and the copy in TCRdb shows in-frame clones only, minus some. The sample comprises around 200,000 clones, approximately 62% of which are singletons, and 1.5% to 2% rests with the top ten. V is TRBV7-2 and J is TRBJ2-1; TRBD1 is a possible D gene (5 bases). The specimen comprised CD4+ T cells sorted from blood, sampled at week 0. The receptor's source is a human donor with alopecia areata. CDR3 bases: TGTGCCAGCAGCTTAGATGGGTTAAGGGGTAGGAATGAGCAGTTCTTC. Amino acids: CASSLDGLRGRNEQFF. Based on the CDR3 plus reference TRBV7-2 and TRBJ2-1, the full variable domain is GAGVSQSPSNKVTEKGKDVELRCDPISGHTALYWYRQSLGQGLEFLIYFQGNSAPDKSGLPSDRFSAERTGGSVSTLTIQRTQQEDSAVYLCASSLDGLRGRNEQFFGPGTRLTVL.